The 10 T cell receptor beta chains reported below all come from one sample, sequenced in a study of cytomegalovirus exposure and HLA in healthy donors. With 60 Vbeta and 13 Jbeta primers, the PCR was carried out. The repertoire was sequenced with immunoSEQ multiplex PCR; TCRdb's copy has only in-frame clones and lacks some. The specimen's table records about 130,000 clones. The sequenced sample was PBMCs. These receptors originate from a man aged 30 to 39 in good health and CMV-seronegative.

CDR3 DNA: TGTGCCAGCAGCGTTACTAGTGCTGAAGCTTTCTTT. Its protein is CASSVTSAEAFF. The V gene is TRBV7-9, the J gene TRBJ1-1; D is unclear. V was clipped by 5 bases and J by 6 bases, with 10 bases between them. Looked up from germline, CDR1 is SEHNR and CDR2 is FQNEAQ (reference sequence). The CDR3 sequence is 12 residues long.

The V gene is TRBV9, the J gene TRBJ2-2; TRBD1 matches 8 bases. The CDR3 is 16 residues long. Germline loops: CDR1 SGDLS, CDR2 YYNGEE. V dropped 5 bases and J dropped 3; count of bases not matched to a gene: 9. CDR3 nucleotide sequence: TGTGCCAGCAGACCACAGGGGGGCCGGGACACCGGGGAGCTGTTTTTT. Translating gives CASRPQGGRDTGELFF.

The V and J genes are TRBV5-1 and TRBJ1-1, with 11 bases aligning to TRBD1. V gave up 4 bases and J gave up 5 bases; unmatched junction bases: 4. Germline lookup yields CDR1 SGHRS and CDR2 YFSETQ. The CDR3 totals 14 residues. The CDR3 loop is CASSRTGGDTEAFF. The CDR3 coding sequence is TGCGCCAGCAGCAGGACAGGGGGCGATACTGAAGCTTTCTTT.

The chain employs TRBV30 and TRBJ1-1; D remains ambiguous. CDR3 size: 12 residues. V was pared by 0 bases and J by 4 bases, with 6 bases between. CDR1 is GTSNPN, CDR2 SVGIG, per germline (reference sequence). DNA for the CDR3: TGTGCCTGGAGTGTACGGGGCACTGAAGCTTTCTTT. Its protein product is CAWSVRGTEAFF. The full variable domain, its missing parts supplied by reference TRBV30 and TRBJ1-1, is SQTIHQWPATLVQPVGSPLSLECTVEGTSNPNLYWYRQAAGRGLQLLFYSVGIGQISSEVPQNLSASRPQDRQFILSSKKLLLSDSGFYLCAWSVRGTEAFFGQGTRLTVV.

The V call is TRBV7-2, the J call TRBJ1-2, with D perhaps matching TRBD1 (5 bases). CDR3 length: 14 residues. Trimming stripped 1 base from V and 8 bases from J, with 14 bases between. Germline CDR1 reads SGHTA; CDR2 reads FQGNSA. For the CDR3, the DNA is TGTGCCAGCAGCTTAGATCGTCAGGGAGGCGGCTACACCTTC. Translated: CASSLDRQGGGYTF. Together with reference TRBV7-2 and TRBJ1-2, the CDR3 gives the full variable domain: GAGVSQSPSNKVTEKGKDVELRCDPISGHTALYWYRQSLGQGLEFLIYFQGNSAPDKSGLPSDRFSAERTGGSVSTLTIQRTQQEDSAVYLCASSLDRQGGGYTFGSGTRLTVV.

This chain uses TRBV10-3 with TRBJ1-5, with D possibly matching TRBD1 (5 bases). The CDR3 sequence is 13 residues long. V gave up 5 bases and J gave up 4 bases, with 9 bases separating them. Germline lookup yields CDR1 ENHRY and CDR2 SYGVKD. The CDR3 coding sequence is TGTGCCATCAGTAACGACAGAAATCAGCCCCAGCATTTT. Protein product: CAISNDRNQPQHF.

This chain uses TRBV5-4 with TRBJ1-5; possibly TRBD1 for D (6 bases). Trimming pared 4 bases from V and 2 bases from J, leaving 13 bases between. The CDR3 totals 15 residues. The germline V gene has CDR1 SGHNT and CDR2 YYREEE (reference sequence). The DNA for the CDR3 is TGTGCCAGCAGCATCGGACAGCGCGGCAATCAGCCCCAGCATTTT. Amino acids: CASSIGQRGNQPQHF.

The chain has TRBV5-8 and TRBJ2-3; D not resolved. CDR3 length equals 16 residues. Germline assignment: CDR1 SGHTS and CDR2 YDEGEE. V dropped 3 bases and J dropped 2 bases, with 16 bases sitting between them. CDR3 nucleotide sequence: TGTGCCAGCAGCTCCCGAAAGATCGGTTACACAGATACGCAGTATTTT. The encoded protein is CASSSRKIGYTDTQYF.

The V gene is TRBV19, the J gene TRBJ2-7; 8 bases agree with TRBD1. Germline V lookup: CDR1 LNHDA, CDR2 SQIVND (reference sequence). V lost 5 bases to trimming and J lost 2 bases; unmatched junction nucleotides: 11. The CDR3 spans 16 residues. The CDR3 sequence: CASSPLGGQGTYEQYF. The CDR3 DNA is TGTGCCAGTAGTCCCCTAGGAGGACAGGGTACCTACGAGCAGTACTTC. The whole variable domain, remainder taken from reference TRBV19 and TRBJ2-7, is DGGITQSPKYLFRKEGQNVTLSCEQNLNHDAMYWYRQDPGQGLRLIYYSQIVNDFQKGDIAEGYSVSREKKESFPLTVTSAQKNPTAFYLCASSPLGGQGTYEQYFGPGTRLTVT.

The chain joins TRBV13 to TRBJ2-2, with 7 positions matching TRBD2. Germline lookup yields CDR1 PRHDT and CDR2 FYEKMQ (reference sequence). CDR3 length equals 17 residues. Trimming cost V 6 bases and J 1 base; bases outside gene matches: 11. CDR3 sequence: CASSWGGSGLNTGELFF. In DNA, the CDR3 is TGTGCCAGCAGTTGGGGGGGTAGCGGACTGAACACCGGGGAGCTGTTTTTT.